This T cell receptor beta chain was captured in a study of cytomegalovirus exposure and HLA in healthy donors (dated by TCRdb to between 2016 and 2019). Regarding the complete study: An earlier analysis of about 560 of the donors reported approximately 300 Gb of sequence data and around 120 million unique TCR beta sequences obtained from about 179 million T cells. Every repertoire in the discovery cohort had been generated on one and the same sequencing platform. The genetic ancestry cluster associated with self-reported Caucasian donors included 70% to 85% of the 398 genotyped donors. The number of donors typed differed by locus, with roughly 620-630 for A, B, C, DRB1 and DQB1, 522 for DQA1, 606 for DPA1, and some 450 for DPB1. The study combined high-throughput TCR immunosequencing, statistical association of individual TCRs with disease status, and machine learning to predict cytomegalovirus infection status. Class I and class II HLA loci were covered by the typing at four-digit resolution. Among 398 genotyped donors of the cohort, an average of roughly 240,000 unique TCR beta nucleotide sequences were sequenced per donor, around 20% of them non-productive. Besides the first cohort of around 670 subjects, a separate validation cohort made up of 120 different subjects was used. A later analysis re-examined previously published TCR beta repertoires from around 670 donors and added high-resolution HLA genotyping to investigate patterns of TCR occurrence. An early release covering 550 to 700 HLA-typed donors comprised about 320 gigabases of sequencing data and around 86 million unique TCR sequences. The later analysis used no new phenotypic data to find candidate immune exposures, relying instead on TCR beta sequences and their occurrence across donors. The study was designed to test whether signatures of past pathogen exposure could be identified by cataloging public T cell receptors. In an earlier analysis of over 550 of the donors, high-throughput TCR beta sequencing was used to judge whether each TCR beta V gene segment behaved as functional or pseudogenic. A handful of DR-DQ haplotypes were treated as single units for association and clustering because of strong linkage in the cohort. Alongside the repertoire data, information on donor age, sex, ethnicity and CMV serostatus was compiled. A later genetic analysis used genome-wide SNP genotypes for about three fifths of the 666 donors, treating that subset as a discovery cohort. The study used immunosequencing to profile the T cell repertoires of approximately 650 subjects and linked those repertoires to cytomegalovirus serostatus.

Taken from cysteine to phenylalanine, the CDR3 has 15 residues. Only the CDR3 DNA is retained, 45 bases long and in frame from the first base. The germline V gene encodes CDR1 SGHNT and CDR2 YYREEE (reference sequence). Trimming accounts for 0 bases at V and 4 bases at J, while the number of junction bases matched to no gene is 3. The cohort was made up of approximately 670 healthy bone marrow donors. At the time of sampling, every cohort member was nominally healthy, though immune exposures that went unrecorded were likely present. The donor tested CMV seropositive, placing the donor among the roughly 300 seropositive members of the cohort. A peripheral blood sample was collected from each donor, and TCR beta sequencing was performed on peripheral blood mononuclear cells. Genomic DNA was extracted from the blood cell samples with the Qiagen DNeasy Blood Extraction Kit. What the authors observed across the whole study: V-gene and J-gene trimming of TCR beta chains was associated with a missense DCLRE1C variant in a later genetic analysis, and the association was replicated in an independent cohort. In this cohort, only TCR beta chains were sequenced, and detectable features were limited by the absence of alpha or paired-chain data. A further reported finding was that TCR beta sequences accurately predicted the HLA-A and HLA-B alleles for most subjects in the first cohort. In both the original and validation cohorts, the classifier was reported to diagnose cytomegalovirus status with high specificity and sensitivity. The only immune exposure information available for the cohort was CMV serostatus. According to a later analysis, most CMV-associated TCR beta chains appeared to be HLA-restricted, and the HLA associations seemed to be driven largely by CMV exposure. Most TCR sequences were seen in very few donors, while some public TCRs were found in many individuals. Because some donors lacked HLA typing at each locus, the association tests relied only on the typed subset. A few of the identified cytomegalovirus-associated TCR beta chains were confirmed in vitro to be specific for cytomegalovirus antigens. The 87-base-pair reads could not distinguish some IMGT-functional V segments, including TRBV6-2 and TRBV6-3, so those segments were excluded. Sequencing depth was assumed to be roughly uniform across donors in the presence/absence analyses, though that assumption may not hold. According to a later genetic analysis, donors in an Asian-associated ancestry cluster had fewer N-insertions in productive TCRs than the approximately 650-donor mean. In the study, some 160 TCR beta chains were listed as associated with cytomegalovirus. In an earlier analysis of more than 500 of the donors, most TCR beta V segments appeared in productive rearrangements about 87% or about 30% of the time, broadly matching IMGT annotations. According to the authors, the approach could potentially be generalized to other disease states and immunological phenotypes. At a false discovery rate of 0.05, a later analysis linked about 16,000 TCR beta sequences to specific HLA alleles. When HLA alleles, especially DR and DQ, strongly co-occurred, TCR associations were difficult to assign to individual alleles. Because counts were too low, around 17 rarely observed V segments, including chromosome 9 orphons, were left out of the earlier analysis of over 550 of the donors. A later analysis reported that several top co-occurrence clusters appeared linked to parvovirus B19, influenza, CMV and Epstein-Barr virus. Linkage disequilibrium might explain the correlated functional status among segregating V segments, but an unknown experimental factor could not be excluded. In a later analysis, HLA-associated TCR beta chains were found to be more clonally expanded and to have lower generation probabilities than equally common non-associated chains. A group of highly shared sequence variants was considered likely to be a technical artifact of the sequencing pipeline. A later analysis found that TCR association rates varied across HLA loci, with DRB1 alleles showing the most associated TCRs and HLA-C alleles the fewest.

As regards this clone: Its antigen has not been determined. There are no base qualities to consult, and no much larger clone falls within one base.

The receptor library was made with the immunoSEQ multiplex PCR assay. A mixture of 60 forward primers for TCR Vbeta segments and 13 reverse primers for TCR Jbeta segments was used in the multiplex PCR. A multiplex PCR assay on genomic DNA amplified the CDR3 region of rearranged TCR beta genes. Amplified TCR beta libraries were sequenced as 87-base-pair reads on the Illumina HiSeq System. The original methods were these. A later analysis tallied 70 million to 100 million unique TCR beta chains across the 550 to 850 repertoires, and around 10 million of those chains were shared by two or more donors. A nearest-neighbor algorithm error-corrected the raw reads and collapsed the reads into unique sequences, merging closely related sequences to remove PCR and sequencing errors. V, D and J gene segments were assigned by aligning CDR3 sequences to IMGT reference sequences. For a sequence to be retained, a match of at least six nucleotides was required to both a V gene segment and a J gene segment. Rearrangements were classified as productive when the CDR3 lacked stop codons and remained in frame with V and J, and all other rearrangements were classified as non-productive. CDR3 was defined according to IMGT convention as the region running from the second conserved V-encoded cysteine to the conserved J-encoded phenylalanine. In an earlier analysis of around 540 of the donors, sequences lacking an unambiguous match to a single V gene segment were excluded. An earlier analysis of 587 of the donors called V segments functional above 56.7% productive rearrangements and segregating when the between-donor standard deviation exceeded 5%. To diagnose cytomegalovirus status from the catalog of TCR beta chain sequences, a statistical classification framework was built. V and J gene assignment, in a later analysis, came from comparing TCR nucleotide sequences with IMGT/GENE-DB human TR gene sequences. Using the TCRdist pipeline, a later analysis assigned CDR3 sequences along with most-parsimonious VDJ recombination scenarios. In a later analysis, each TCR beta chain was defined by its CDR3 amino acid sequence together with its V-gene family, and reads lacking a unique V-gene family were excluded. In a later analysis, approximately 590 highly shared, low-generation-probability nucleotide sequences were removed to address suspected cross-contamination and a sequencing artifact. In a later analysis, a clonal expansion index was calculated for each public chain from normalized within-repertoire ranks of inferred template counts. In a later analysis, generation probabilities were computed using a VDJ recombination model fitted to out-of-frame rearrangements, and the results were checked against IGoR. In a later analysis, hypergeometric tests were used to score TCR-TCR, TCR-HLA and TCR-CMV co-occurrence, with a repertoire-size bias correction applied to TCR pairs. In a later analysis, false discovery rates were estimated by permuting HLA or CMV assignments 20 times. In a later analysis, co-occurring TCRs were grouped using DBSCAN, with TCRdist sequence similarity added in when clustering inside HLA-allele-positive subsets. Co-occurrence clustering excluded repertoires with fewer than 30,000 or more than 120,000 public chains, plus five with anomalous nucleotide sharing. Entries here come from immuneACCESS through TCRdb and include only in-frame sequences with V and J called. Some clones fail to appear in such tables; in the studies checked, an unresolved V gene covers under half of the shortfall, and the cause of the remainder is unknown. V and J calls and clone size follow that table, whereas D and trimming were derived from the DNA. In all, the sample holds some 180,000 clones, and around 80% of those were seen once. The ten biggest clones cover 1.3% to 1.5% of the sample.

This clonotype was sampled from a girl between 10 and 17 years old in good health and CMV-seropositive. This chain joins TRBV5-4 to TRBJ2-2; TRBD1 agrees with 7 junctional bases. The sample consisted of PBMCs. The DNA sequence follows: TGTGCCAGCAGCTTGGACAGGGGCCTCACCGGGGAGCTGTTTTTT. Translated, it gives CASSLDRGLTGELFF.